The 16 T cell receptor beta chains given below trace back to one sample, sequenced in a study of a mutant IDH1 vaccine in newly diagnosed glioma. Time point described: baseline, week 1 (first vaccination visit). Treatment reported: pre-vaccination baseline after standard-of-care therapy. Repertoires were generated with immunoSEQ multiplex PCR, while TCRdb's copy carries only in-frame clones and drops some. The sample includes 70,000 to 95,000 clones, about four fifths of them seen just once. The sequencing used PBMCs, collected from a glioma patient treated with radiotherapy, temozolomide or both. The source is a man aged 40-49 years with glioma. Some clones in this sample may be carry-over from other donors' samples.

The rearrangement links TRBV7-2 to TRBJ1-5; D ambiguous. The germline gives CDR1 SGHTA, CDR2 FQGNSA. CDR3 size: 14 residues. The V and J ends lost 1 base and 6 bases respectively, with 10 bases between them. CDR3 protein: CASSLDQRSQPQHF. The CDR3 DNA follows: TGTGCCAGCAGCTTAGATCAGAGAAGTCAGCCCCAGCATTTT. Full variable domain (missing parts from reference TRBV7-2 and TRBJ1-5): GAGVSQSPSNKVTEKGKDVELRCDPISGHTALYWYRQSLGQGLEFLIYFQGNSAPDKSGLPSDRFSAERTGGSVSTLTIQRTQQEDSAVYLCASSLDQRSQPQHFGDGTRLSIL.

The sample holds a few counts of this clone. The rearrangement links TRBV6-5 to TRBJ1-6; D remains unclear. The CDR3 is 13 amino acids. With 4 bases removed from V and 7 bases from J, the gap between germline ends came to 8 bases. Per germline, CDR1 MNHEY and CDR2 SVGAGI. Written as DNA, the CDR3 is TGTGCCAGCAGTTCCTCAGCCAATTCACCCCTCCACTTT. It encodes CASSSSANSPLHF.

The chain links TRBV10-3 to TRBJ2-4; TRBD1 matches 10 bases. V lost 0 bases and J lost 8; bases outside the gene matches: 7. The length of the CDR3 is 16 residues. Germline CDR1 is ENHRY and CDR2 is SYGVKD. The CDR3 reads CAISESETGGGDIQYF. Written as DNA, the CDR3 is TGTGCCATCAGTGAGTCGGAGACAGGGGGCGGGGACATTCAGTACTTC.

The CDR3 nucleotides are TGTGCCAGCAGTTACGGACAGGGGAGCACTGAAGCTTTCTTT. Amino acids: CASSYGQGSTEAFF. The V call is TRBV6-6, the J call TRBJ1-1; 9 bases line up with TRBD1. This CDR3 contains 14 residues. J gave up 4 bases and V 2 bases, and 2 bases lay outside the gene matches. In germline, CDR1 is MNHNY, CDR2 SVGAGI (reference sequence).

The rearrangement uses TRBV4-1 and TRBJ2-2; no reliable D call. V was trimmed by 5 bases and J by 1 base, leaving 20 bases between them. The CDR3 runs 18 residues. Per the germline V gene, CDR1 is MGHRA and CDR2 is YSYEKL. The CDR3 sequence: CASSYASGGKMNTGELFF. CDR3 bases: TGCGCCAGCAGCTACGCGTCTGGTGGAAAAATGAACACCGGGGAGCTGTTTTTT.

This clone has more than one count but fewer than ten. The rearrangement joins TRBV6-1 to TRBJ2-2; tentatively, D is TRBD2 (5 bases). Germline CDR1 reads MNHNS; CDR2 reads SASEGT. With 4 bases removed from V and 0 bases from J, the gap between germline ends came to 9 bases. This CDR3 is built from 15 residues. The CDR3, as DNA: TGTGCCAGCAGTGTGGAGGAAACGAACACCGGGGAGCTGTTTTTT. The encoded protein is CASSVEETNTGELFF.

This clone occurred a few times. The chain's CDR3 is CASSVQGVGNQPQHF. DNA for the CDR3: TGTGCCAGCAGCGTGCAGGGGGTAGGGAATCAGCCCCAGCATTTT. The chain is built from TRBV2 and TRBJ1-5; TRBD1 matches 7 bases. With V trimmed by 6 bases and J by 4 bases, 9 bases remained unmatched. This CDR3 has 15 residues. Germline loops: CDR1 SNHLY, CDR2 FYNNEI.

The genes are TRBV25-1 and TRBJ1-6, with D possibly TRBD1 on 5 matching bases. V was clipped by 1 base and J by 2 bases, with 12 bases between them. Germline V gives CDR1 MGHDK, CDR2 SYGVNS. The CDR3 has 17 residues. The CDR3 DNA reads TGTGCCAGCAGTGAATTGGGCAGGGCGACCTATAATTCACCCCTCCACTTT. This encodes CASSELGRATYNSPLHF.

The chain carries TRBV4-2 and TRBJ1-2, with 10 bases identical to TRBD1. The germline V gene encodes CDR1 LGHNA and CDR2 YNFKEQ. J was trimmed by 6 bases and V by 4 bases; bases with no gene match: 5. The CDR3 is 14 residues long. CDR3 loop: CASSRDRGRDGYTF. DNA of the CDR3: TGTGCCAGCAGCCGAGACAGGGGGCGGGATGGCTACACCTTC.

This sequence joins TRBV6-1 and TRBJ1-1; D gene ambiguous. The length of the CDR3 is 11 residues. Looked up from germline, CDR1 is MNHNS and CDR2 is SASEGT. With 6 bases removed from V and 10 bases from J, the gap between germline ends came to 12 bases. In nucleotides, the CDR3 is TGTGCCAGCAGGGAGGGCGTTGGAGCTTTCTTT. This codes for CASREGVGAFF.

This clone was detected only a few times. The rearrangement uses TRBV10-3 and TRBJ1-1; unclear D gene. The ends were cut back, 3 bases at V and 1 base at J, with 6 bases in the middle. The CDR3 runs 13 residues. Germline CDR1 ENHRY, CDR2 SYGVKD. CDR3 sequence: CAISDRANTEAFF. The CDR3 DNA reads TGTGCCATCAGTGACAGAGCGAACACTGAAGCTTTCTTT.

The chain carries TRBV6-5 and TRBJ1-1; no clear D. Trimming cost V 2 bases and J 1 base, with 8 bases left between them. The CDR3 loop spans 14 amino acids. Per germline, CDR1 MNHEY and CDR2 SVGAGI. In DNA form, the CDR3 reads TGTGCCAGCAGTTACAGGGCCAGGAACACTGAAGCTTTCTTT. Amino acid sequence: CASSYRARNTEAFF.

This CDR3 is CASSVGDRLYEQYF. The CDR3 DNA follows: TGTGCCAGCAGCGTTGGGGACAGACTCTACGAGCAGTACTTC. The V and J genes are TRBV9 and TRBJ2-7; 7 bases are a match to TRBD1. The V gene's germline CDR1 is SGDLS and CDR2 YYNGEE. The length of the CDR3 is 14 residues. Trimming removed 2 bases from V and 3 bases from J; junction bases left unmatched: 5.

This chain joins TRBV2 and TRBJ1-1; no firm D call. Per the germline V gene, CDR1 is SNHLY and CDR2 is FYNNEI. CDR3 length: 14 residues. V lost 4 bases and J 1 base, leaving 10 bases between the germline ends. As DNA, the CDR3 is TGTGCCAGCAGTGTGGTGACACAGAACACTGAAGCTTTCTTT. It yields the protein CASSVVTQNTEAFF.

Turning to this clone: Because it lacks the conserved phenylalanine or tryptophan at the end, this CDR3 is likely a read error. The V gene is TRBV2, the J gene TRBJ1-1; 7 bases match TRBD1. The trim removed 6 bases at V and 7 bases at J, leaving 5 bases unmatched. Germline lookup yields CDR1 SNHLY and CDR2 FYNNEI. The CDR3 runs to 12 residues. CDR3 in amino acids: CASREQGYEAFL. CDR3 nucleotides: TGTGCCAGCAGGGAACAGGGGTATGAAGCTTTCCTT.

This clone was seen just once. The rearrangement links TRBV7-9 to TRBJ1-5; D is unresolved. The CDR3 loop spans 13 amino acids. The V and J ends lost 4 bases and 5 bases respectively, with 9 bases between them. In germline, CDR1 is SEHNR, CDR2 FQNEAQ (reference sequence). This CDR3 reads CASSYTADQPQHF. DNA for the CDR3: TGTGCCAGCAGCTATACAGCGGATCAGCCCCAGCATTTT.